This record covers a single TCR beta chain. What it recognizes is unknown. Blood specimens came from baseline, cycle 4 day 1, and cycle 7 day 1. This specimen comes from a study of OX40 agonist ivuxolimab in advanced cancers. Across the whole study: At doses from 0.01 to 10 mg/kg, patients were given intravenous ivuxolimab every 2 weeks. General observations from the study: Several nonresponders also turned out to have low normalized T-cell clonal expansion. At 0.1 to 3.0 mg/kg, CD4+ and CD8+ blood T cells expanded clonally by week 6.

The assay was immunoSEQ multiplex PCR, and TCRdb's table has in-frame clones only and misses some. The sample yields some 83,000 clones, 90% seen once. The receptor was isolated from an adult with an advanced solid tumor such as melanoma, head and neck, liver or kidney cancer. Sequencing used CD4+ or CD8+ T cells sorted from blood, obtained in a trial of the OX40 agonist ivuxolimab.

As DNA, the CDR3 is TGTGCCAGCAGCTTCGCTCTCGGAAACACCATATATTTT. Translating gives CASSFALGNTIYF. The chain uses TRBV7-2 and TRBJ1-3; D remains ambiguous. This CDR3 contains 13 residues. The germline gives CDR1 SGHTA, CDR2 FQGNSA. V was pared by 3 bases and J by 4 bases, with 7 bases between.